This TCR beta chain was recorded in a study of CD8 T cells in ankylosing spondylitis. This clonotype was found many times. What it recognizes is unknown. TCRdb redid the calling of the 5' RACE reads with MiXCR, one entry per CDR3 protein. The table includes about 35,000 distinct CDR3 sequences, approximately 3% detected once. V was pared by 1 base and J by 0 bases, with 6 bases between. The CDR3 contains 14 residues. CDR1 SGDLS and CDR2 YYNGEE come from the germline V gene. Whole-study results and caveats: Matched synovial fluid from ankylosing spondylitis patients was reported to be enriched for disease-linked clones.

The TCR was taken from a male donor with ankylosing spondylitis or in good health (not recorded which). This rearrangement joins TRBV9 to TRBJ2-3; D remains unclear. Sequencing was done on a sample of blood, either unsorted or a sorted T cell fraction (not recorded which). The CDR3 DNA follows: TGTGCCAGCAGCGTAAGGCGGAGCACAGATACGCAGTATTTT. Translating it yields CASSVRRSTDTQYF.